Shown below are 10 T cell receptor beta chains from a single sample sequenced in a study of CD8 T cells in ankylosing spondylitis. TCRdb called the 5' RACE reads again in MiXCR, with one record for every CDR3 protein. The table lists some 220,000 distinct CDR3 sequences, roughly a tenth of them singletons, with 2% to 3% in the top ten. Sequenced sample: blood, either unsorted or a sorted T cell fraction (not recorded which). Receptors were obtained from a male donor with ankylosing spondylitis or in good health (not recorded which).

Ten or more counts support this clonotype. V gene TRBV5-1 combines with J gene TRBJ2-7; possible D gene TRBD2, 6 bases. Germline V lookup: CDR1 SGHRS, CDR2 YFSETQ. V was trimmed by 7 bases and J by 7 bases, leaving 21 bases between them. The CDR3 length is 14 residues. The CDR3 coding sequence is TGCGCCAGCCGACGGGACTCCCCTTTAAGGGAGCAGTACTTC. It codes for CASRRDSPLREQYF.

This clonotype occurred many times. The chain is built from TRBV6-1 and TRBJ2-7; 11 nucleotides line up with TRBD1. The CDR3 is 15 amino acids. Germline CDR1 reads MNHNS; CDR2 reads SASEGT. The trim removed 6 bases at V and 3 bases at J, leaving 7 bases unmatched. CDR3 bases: TGTGCCAGCAGCCCTGGGACAGGGGGAGTCTACGAGCAGTACTTC. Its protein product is CASSPGTGGVYEQYF.

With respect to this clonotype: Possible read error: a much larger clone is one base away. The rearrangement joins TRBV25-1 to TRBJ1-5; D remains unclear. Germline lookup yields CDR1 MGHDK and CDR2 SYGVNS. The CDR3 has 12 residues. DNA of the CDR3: TGTACCAGCAGTGCGTATGATCAGCCCCAGCATTTT. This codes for CTSSAYDQPQHF.

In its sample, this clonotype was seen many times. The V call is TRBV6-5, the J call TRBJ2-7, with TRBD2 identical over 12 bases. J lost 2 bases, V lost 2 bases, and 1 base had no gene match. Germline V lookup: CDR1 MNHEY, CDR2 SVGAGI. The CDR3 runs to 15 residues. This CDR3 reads CASSYRTSGAYEQYF. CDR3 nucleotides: TGTGCCAGCAGTTACCGGACTAGCGGGGCCTACGAGCAGTACTTC.

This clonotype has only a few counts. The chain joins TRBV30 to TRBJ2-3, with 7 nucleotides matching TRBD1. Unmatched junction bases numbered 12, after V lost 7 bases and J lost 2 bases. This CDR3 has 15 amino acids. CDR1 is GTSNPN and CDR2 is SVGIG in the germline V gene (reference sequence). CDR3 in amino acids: CASKRRQGPTDTQYF. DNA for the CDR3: TGTGCCTCCAAACGTAGACAGGGACCCACAGATACGCAGTATTTT.

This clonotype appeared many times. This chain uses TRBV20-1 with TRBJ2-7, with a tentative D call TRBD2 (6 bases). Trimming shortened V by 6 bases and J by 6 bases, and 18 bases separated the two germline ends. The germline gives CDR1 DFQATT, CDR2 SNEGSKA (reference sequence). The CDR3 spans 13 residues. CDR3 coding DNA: TGCAGTGCCTCGCTAGCGACCTTGCCCGAGCAGTACTTC. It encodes CSASLATLPEQYF.

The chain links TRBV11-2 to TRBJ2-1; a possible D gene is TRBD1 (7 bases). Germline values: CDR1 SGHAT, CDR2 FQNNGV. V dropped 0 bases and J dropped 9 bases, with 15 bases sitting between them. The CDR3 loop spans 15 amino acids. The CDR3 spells CASSLDQGGYGEQFF. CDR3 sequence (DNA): TGTGCCAGCAGCTTAGATCAGGGGGGATACGGTGAGCAGTTCTTC. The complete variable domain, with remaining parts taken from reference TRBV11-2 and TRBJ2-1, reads EAGVAQSPRYKIIEKRQSVAFWCNPISGHATLYWYQQILGQGPKLLIQFQNNGVVDDSQLPKDRFSAERLKGVDSTLKIQPAKLEDSAVYLCASSLDQGGYGEQFFGPGTRLTVL.

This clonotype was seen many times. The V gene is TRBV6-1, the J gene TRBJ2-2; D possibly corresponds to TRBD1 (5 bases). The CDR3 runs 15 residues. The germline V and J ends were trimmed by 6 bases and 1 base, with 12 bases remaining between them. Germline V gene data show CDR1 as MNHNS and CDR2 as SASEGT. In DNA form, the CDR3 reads TGTGCCAGCAGCACGCCAACAGGGAACACCGGGGAGCTGTTTTTT. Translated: CASSTPTGNTGELFF.

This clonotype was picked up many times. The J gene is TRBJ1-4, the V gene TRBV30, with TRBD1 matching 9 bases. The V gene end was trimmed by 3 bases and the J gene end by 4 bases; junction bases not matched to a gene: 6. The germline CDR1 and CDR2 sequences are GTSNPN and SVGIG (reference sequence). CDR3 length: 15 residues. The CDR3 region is CAWSVGQGGNEKLFF. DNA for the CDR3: TGTGCCTGGAGCGTGGGACAGGGAGGTAATGAAAAACTGTTTTTT.

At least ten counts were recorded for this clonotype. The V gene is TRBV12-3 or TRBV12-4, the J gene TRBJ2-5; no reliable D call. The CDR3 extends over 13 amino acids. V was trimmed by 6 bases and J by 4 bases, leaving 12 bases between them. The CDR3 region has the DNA TGTGCCAGCAGCACACGTGGGATAGAGACCCAGTACTTC. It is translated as CASSTRGIETQYF.